This T cell receptor (beta chain) was retrieved from a study of T cells after yellow fever vaccination. The CDR3 covers 14 residues. Per the germline V gene, CDR1 is DFQATT and CDR2 is SNEGSKA (reference sequence). Trimming stripped 0 bases from V and 3 bases from J, with 12 bases between. Using its own MiXCR run on the 5' RACE reads, TCRdb lists one record per CDR3 protein. The repertoire consists of 450,000 to 550,000 distinct CDR3 sequences, with 15% to 20% occurring once and the leading ten covering 13% to 15%. The chain is built from TRBV20-1 and TRBJ2-7; D is uncertain. The sample here was PBMCs, taken 15 days after the yellow fever booster vaccination. The sequence was obtained from a man aged 30 to 39 who received the YFV17D yellow fever vaccine. The CDR3 nucleotides are TGCAGTGCTAGAGAGCTGACCTCGGACTACGAGCAGTACTTC. Protein sequence: CSARELTSDYEQYF.